The 20 T cell receptor beta chains given below trace back to one sample, sequenced in a study of blood T cell repertoires in COVID-19. Generated by immunoSEQ multiplex PCR, the TCRdb table keeps only in-frame clones and is missing some. The repertoire holds a few hundred thousand clones, about 90% seen once, with 3% in the top ten. Sequences were obtained from peripheral blood. The receptors here all came from a woman aged 25 to 39 with COVID-19, enrolled during active disease.

V is TRBV7-2 and J is TRBJ2-3, with TRBD2 identical over 9 bases. This CDR3 has 16 residues. Unmatched junction bases numbered 6, after V lost 1 base and J lost 4 bases. CDR1 is SGHTA, CDR2 FQGNSA, per germline. The CDR3 DNA sequence: TGTGCCAGCAGCTTAGATGGCGGGGGGGTCTCAGATACGCAGTATTTT. Translation: CASSLDGGGVSDTQYF.

The V call is TRBV5-4, the J call TRBJ2-2, with 14 bases that match TRBD2. With 4 bases clipped from V and 4 bases from J, the junction kept 6 bases outside the gene matches. Germline CDR1 and CDR2: SGHNT and YYREEE (reference sequence). The CDR3 sequence is 17 residues long. In nucleotides, the CDR3 is TGTGCCAGCAGCCTGGGACTAGCGGGAGACGCCACCGGGGAGCTGTTTTTT. This translates into CASSLGLAGDATGELFF.

J is TRBJ1-1 and V is TRBV6-6; D uncertain. This CDR3 has 13 amino acids. The germline gives CDR1 MNHNY, CDR2 SVGAGI (reference sequence). Between the trimmed V and J ends, which lost 2 bases and 4 bases, there was a span of 8 bases. CDR3 coding DNA: TGTGCCAGCAGTTACGGAGGGTCCACTGAAGCTTTCTTT. Encoded protein: CASSYGGSTEAFF.

This sequence joins TRBV2 and TRBJ1-5; 10 bases map to TRBD1. The germline gives CDR1 SNHLY, CDR2 FYNNEI. V was pared by 6 bases and J by 5 bases, with 7 bases of the junction left unmatched. The CDR3 consists of 15 residues. As DNA, the CDR3 is TGTGCCAGCAGCGCCGGGACAGGGGACTATCAGCCCCAGCATTTT. This encodes CASSAGTGDYQPQHF.

In this sample, this clone turned up once. This chain connects TRBV7-2 to TRBJ2-5; 11 bases line up with TRBD1. Germline trimming cut 1 base from V and 4 bases from J; bases unmatched to any gene: 2. Per germline, CDR1 SGHTA and CDR2 FQGNSA. The CDR3 extends over 15 amino acids. The CDR3 nucleotides read TGTGCCAGCAGCTTAGGGGGACAGGGGGGAGAGACCCAGTACTTC. Protein product: CASSLGGQGGETQYF.

The rearrangement links TRBV5-1 to TRBJ2-7; tentative D call: TRBD1 (6 bases). Trimming shortened V by 4 bases and J by 0 bases, and 17 bases separated the two germline ends. CDR3 length: 16 amino acids. From germline, CDR1 is SGHRS and CDR2 YFSETQ. The CDR3 bases are TGCGCCAGCAGCCTGGGACACACGATACTCTCCTACGAGCAGTACTTC. As protein: CASSLGHTILSYEQYF.

The sample holds a few counts of this clone. J is TRBJ2-3 and V is TRBV7-2; no firm D call. This CDR3 is 14 amino acids long. The germline V gene has CDR1 SGHTA and CDR2 FQGNSA. Trimming pared 1 base from V and 2 bases from J, leaving 7 bases between. The CDR3 protein is CASSLGRNTDTQYF. CDR3 bases: TGTGCCAGCAGCTTAGGCAGAAACACAGATACGCAGTATTTT.

In its sample, this clone was seen once. The gene calls are TRBV5-6 and TRBJ2-2; 9 bases match TRBD1. Germline CDR1 SGHDT, CDR2 YYEEEE. The J segment lost 2 bases and the V segment lost 4 bases, leaving 9 bases of the junction unmatched. The CDR3 is 17 amino acids. This chain's CDR3 is CASSMRGGQGNTGELFF. DNA for the CDR3: TGTGCCAGCAGCATGAGAGGGGGACAGGGAAACACCGGGGAGCTGTTTTTT.

This chain joins TRBV19 and TRBJ2-1, with D possibly being TRBD2 (5 bases). Deletions cut 5 bases from V and 6 bases from J, with 17 bases between. This CDR3 spans 15 amino acids. The germline V gene encodes CDR1 LNHDA and CDR2 SQIVND (reference sequence). The CDR3 region is CASSALKGVFNEQFF. Written as DNA, the CDR3 is TGTGCCAGTAGTGCGCTCAAGGGAGTCTTCAATGAGCAGTTCTTC.

This CDR3 is CASSSGGGIYYGYTF. CDR3 DNA sequence: TGTGCCAGCTCATCCGGAGGTGGGATCTACTATGGCTACACCTTC. The chain employs TRBV18 and TRBJ1-2, with no clear D. The V end lost 5 bases, the J end lost 3 bases, and 16 bases lay between the germline ends. This CDR3 has 15 residues. CDR1 and CDR2 (germline): KGHSH, LQKENI.

The rearrangement uses TRBV9 and TRBJ1-6; possible D gene TRBD1, 6 bases. Between the trimmed V and J ends, which lost 3 bases and 7 bases, there was a span of 11 bases. This CDR3 is 14 amino acids long. The germline gives CDR1 SGDLS, CDR2 YYNGEE. This CDR3 is CASSAQGRNSPLHF. In nucleotides, the CDR3 is TGTGCCAGCAGCGCACAGGGTCGCAATTCACCCCTCCACTTT.

The chain carries TRBV2 and TRBJ2-7; D remains unclear. Germline values: CDR1 SNHLY, CDR2 FYNNEI. The CDR3 has 13 amino acids. V was shortened by 2 bases and J by 3 bases, with 8 bases between the two germline ends. The CDR3 region has the DNA TGTGCCAGCAGTGAATATACTCTCTACGAGCAGTACGTC. This codes for CASSEYTLYEQYV.

The chain combines TRBV24-1 with TRBJ1-2, with 9 bases that match TRBD1. With V trimmed by 5 bases and J by 2 bases, 2 bases remained unmatched. Germline-derived CDR1 and CDR2 are KGHDR and SFDVKD. The length of the CDR3 is 14 residues. In DNA form, the CDR3 reads TGTGCCACCAGTGGTGGGACAGGGAACTATGGCTACACCTTC. Translated: CATSGGTGNYGYTF.

The V gene is TRBV12-3 or TRBV12-4, the J gene TRBJ1-3, with D hard to call. The CDR3 consists of 13 residues. Trimming took 5 bases from V and 3 from J, leaving 8 bases between them. The CDR3 is CASSPVFGNTIYF. CDR3 coding DNA: TGTGCCAGCAGTCCCGTATTTGGAAACACCATATATTTT.

The V and J genes are TRBV29-1 and TRBJ1-2; D is uncertain. The CDR3 extends over 11 amino acids. V was clipped by 4 bases and J by 7 bases, with 10 bases between them. Germline loops: CDR1 SQVTM, CDR2 ANQGSEA. CDR3 sequence (DNA): TGCAGCGTTGGCGTCCGCGGTGGCTACACCTTC. Translating gives CSVGVRGGYTF.

V gene TRBV28 combines with J gene TRBJ2-7, with a possible D match to TRBD1 (5 bases). This CDR3 has 14 amino acids. V lost 2 bases to trimming and J lost 6 bases, with 14 bases between them. CDR1 and CDR2 (germline): MDHEN, SYDVKM. For the CDR3, the DNA is TGTGCCAGCAGTTTAGGCCAGGGAAGTTCCGAGCAGTACTTC. Translated: CASSLGQGSSEQYF.

The chain combines TRBV6-6 with TRBJ2-1; TRBD1 matches 7 bases. The CDR3 extends over 12 amino acids. Losses at the gene ends were 7 bases for V and 9 bases for J; bases not matched to a gene: 6. Germline loops: CDR1 MNHNY, CDR2 SVGAGI (reference sequence). The CDR3 DNA sequence: TGTGCCAGCAAGGGCAGGGGGACTGAGCAGTTCTTC. Amino acid sequence: CASKGRGTEQFF.

The chain uses TRBV10-3 and TRBJ1-2; the match to TRBD1 covers 7 bases. The CDR3 runs 13 residues. Looked up from germline, CDR1 is ENHRY and CDR2 is SYGVKD. The ends lost 2 bases at V and 9 bases at J; junction bases unmatched: 6. DNA for the CDR3: TGTGCCATCAGTGAGACCGGGACAGATCGCTACACCTTC. It yields the protein CAISETGTDRYTF.

The rearrangement uses TRBV5-1 and TRBJ2-1; 11 nucleotides align to TRBD2. The CDR3 is 15 residues long. V trimming: 3 bases; J trimming: 3 bases; junction bases outside the gene matches: 2. Germline values: CDR1 SGHRS, CDR2 YFSETQ. The CDR3, as DNA: TGCGCCAGCAGCTATGGACTAGCGGGCTACAATGAGCAGTTCTTC. It translates to CASSYGLAGYNEQFF. Full variable domain (remainder filled in from reference TRBV5-1 and TRBJ2-1): KAGVTQTPRYLIKTRGQQVTLSCSPISGHRSVSWYQQTPGQGLQFLFEYFSETQRNKGNFPGRFSGRQFSNSRSEMNVSTLELGDSALYLCASSYGLAGYNEQFFGPGTRLTVL.

The rearrangement links TRBV5-1 to TRBJ2-7; 9 positions match TRBD1. Germline V gives CDR1 SGHRS, CDR2 YFSETQ. J was trimmed by 2 bases and V by 4 bases; bases with no gene match: 4. The CDR3 runs 14 residues. CDR3 coding DNA: TGCGCCAGCAGCAATACAGGGGGCCCCTACGAGCAGTACTTC. This translates into CASSNTGGPYEQYF.